This TCR beta chain was sequenced in a study of blood T cell repertoires in COVID-19. Profiling relied on immunoSEQ multiplex PCR, and the TCRdb table lists in-frame clones only, not all of them. Of about 270,000 clones listed, 88% were seen once; the top ten hold around 2%. The CDR3 length is 13 residues. V lost 4 bases and J 3 bases, leaving 9 bases between the germline ends. Germline values: CDR1 SGHAT, CDR2 FQNNGV. V and J are TRBV11-2 and TRBJ1-1, with D hard to call. The clonotype originates from a woman aged 55-70 years in a cohort exposed to, infected with or recovered from COVID-19 (not recorded which). Sequencing input: PBMCs or T cells enriched from blood (not recorded which). The chain's CDR3 is CASSSRQDTEAFF. DNA for the CDR3: TGTGCCAGCAGCTCCAGACAAGACACTGAAGCTTTCTTT.